This T cell receptor (beta chain) was observed in a study of CD8+ T cells in alopecia areata. Overall study: After 6 to 18 months of tofacitinib, follow-up continued 6 months off drug. Study findings and constraints: Especially in alopecia totalis/universalis, lesional scalp showed greater clonality than normal scalp did. Significant decreases in scalp clonality and expanded CD8+ clones followed tofacitinib treatment. It was less clear whether patients shared TCRs than it was in mice, possibly because of HLA.

Treatment described: oral pan-JAK inhibitor, 5-10 mg twice daily. Trimming left V 5 bases short and J 8 bases short, with 6 bases between. From germline, CDR1 is MNHEY and CDR2 SMNVEV (reference sequence). The CDR3 has 11 amino acids. With regard to this clone: Its antigen is unknown.

Following RNA extraction, reverse transcription yielded cDNA that acted as the sequencing template. Produced via immunoSEQ multiplex PCR; TCRdb's table is partial and in-frame only. The table records some 100,000 clones, 44% of them present only once. The sample was CD8+ T cells sorted from blood, taken at week 24, from a patient treated with tofacitinib. This sequence originates from a human donor with alopecia areata. The chain combines TRBV27 with TRBJ1-4; D is unresolved. The CDR3 spells CASSLGEKLFF. Here the CDR3 DNA reads TGTGCCAGCAGTCTTGGCGAAAAACTGTTTTTT.